This TCR beta chain was retrieved from a study of T cell repertoires in ileal Crohn's disease. Study-wide findings and caveats: Endoscopic recurrence occurred in every patient whose clonality exceeded 26.8%. Compared with CD4 T cells, sorted CD8 cells carried more expanded clones.

Eligibility required adulthood, ileal or ileocolonic Crohn's disease and indicated ileocolonic resection. Assay: immunoSEQ multiplex PCR; the TCRdb copy retains only in-frame clones and omits some. The table includes approximately 7,900 clones, roughly 80% detected once. Remarks on this clone: Its specificity is not known.

The CDR3 covers 14 residues. CDR1 and CDR2 from the germline V gene are SNHLY and FYNNEI. V was trimmed by 1 base and J by 2 bases, leaving 8 bases between them. This chain joins TRBV2 and TRBJ2-5, with D possibly matching TRBD2 (6 bases). What was sequenced was ileal tissue. This clonotype was sampled from an adult with Crohn's disease. The CDR3 spells CASSEVADQETQYF. CDR3 coding DNA: TGTGCCAGCAGTGAAGTAGCGGATCAAGAGACCCAGTACTTC.